This T cell receptor (beta chain) comes out of a study of blood T cell repertoires in COVID-19. Study context: The samples span acute and convalescent COVID-19 from the United States, Italy and Spain. T cells, B-cell-depleted T cells, or PBMCs supplied cDNA or gDNA.

Trimming removed 3 bases at V and 6 bases at J, with 13 bases between. The CDR3 covers 14 residues. The germline V gene has CDR1 SGHRS and CDR2 YFSETQ. Methods used by the authors: Reference gene primers were amplified, and this amplification served to estimate nucleated cell counts. Clones were sequenced by immunoSEQ multiplex PCR, and TCRdb holds only the in-frame ones, with some missing. The V and J calls and the clone size are those of that table, but D and trimming were determined from the DNA. The sample includes fewer than 200,000 clones, about 89% of them seen just once. Sequences were obtained from peripheral blood. The origin of this receptor is a man between 18 and 29 years old who had recovered from COVID-19. The chain has TRBV5-1 and TRBJ2-1; D is unclear. In DNA, the CDR3 is TGCGCCAGCAGCTGGGCAGCTAACAGCAATGAGCAGTTCTTC. Residues: CASSWAANSNEQFF.